Listed here are 30 T cell receptor beta chains from one sample, sequenced in a study of PD-L1 blockade in urothelial cancer. Stated time point: peripheral blood 6 weeks after treatment start. The protocol was immunoSEQ multiplex PCR, while the TCRdb copy is restricted to in-frame clones and leaves out a portion. This sample carries more than 60,000 clones, 88% of them seen once, and the ten largest clones take 10% to 12%. Sequencing used PBMCs, obtained around atezolizumab (anti-PD-L1) treatment. The receptors shown here come from a man in his sixties with urothelial cancer.

CDR3 in DNA: TGTGCCAGCAGACACGGACAGACCTATGGCTACACCTTC. It is translated as CASRHGQTYGYTF. The chain recombines TRBV21-1 with TRBJ1-2; no check of the table's D call, TRBD1, against the DNA was made. TRBV21-1 is labeled a pseudogene. This CDR3 has 13 amino acids.

The DNA of the CDR3 is TGTGCCAGCAGCGCACAGTCTCTCACAGATACGCAGTATTTT. Protein sequence: CASSAQSLTDTQYF. The V and J genes are TRBV9 and TRBJ2-3; D unresolved. Germline V gene data show CDR1 as SGDLS and CDR2 as YYNGEE. The CDR3 consists of 14 residues. Trimming removed 3 bases from V and 2 bases from J, with 10 bases in between.

This chain joins TRBV11-3 and TRBJ2-3, with TRBD1 as a possible D gene (7 bases). The V gene's germline CDR1 is SGHNT and CDR2 YENEEA. The CDR3 loop spans 13 amino acids. The ends were cut back, 1 base at V and 8 bases at J, with 10 bases in the middle. CDR3 nucleotides: TGTGCCAGCAGCTTAGCAGGGGGAGGTACGCAGTATTTT. The encoded protein is CASSLAGGGTQYF.

In this sample, this clone turned up once. The CDR3 loop reads CASSLGGDTYEQYF. CDR3 bases: TGTGCCAGCAGCTTGGGGGGGGATACCTACGAGCAGTACTTC. The chain couples TRBV5-6 to TRBJ2-7; D perhaps matches TRBD2 (6 bases). The V end was cut by 0 bases, the J end by 2 bases, with 9 bases between. Germline V gene data show CDR1 as SGHDT and CDR2 as YYEEEE. There are 14 residues in the CDR3.

The chain recombines TRBV11-2 with TRBJ2-7; 8 positions match TRBD2. The V gene's germline CDR1 is SGHAT and CDR2 FQNNGV. Losses at the gene ends were 4 bases for V and 6 bases for J; bases not matched to a gene: 11. This CDR3 contains 15 residues. Here the CDR3 DNA reads TGTGCCAGCAGCTCCCTGGGAGCGGGAGAAACCGAGCAGTACTTC. Translated: CASSSLGAGETEQYF. Supplemented by reference TRBV11-2 and TRBJ2-7, the full variable domain reads EAGVAQSPRYKIIEKRQSVAFWCNPISGHATLYWYQQILGQGPKLLIQFQNNGVVDDSQLPKDRFSAERLKGVDSTLKIQPAKLEDSAVYLCASSSLGAGETEQYFGPGTRLTVT.

This chain connects TRBV28 to TRBJ2-7, with 10 bases aligning to TRBD1. Germline V lookup: CDR1 MDHEN, CDR2 SYDVKM. This CDR3 is 15 amino acids long. J was trimmed by 1 base and V by 4 bases; bases with no gene match: 4. CDR3 region: CASSSPGQGSYEQYF. Written as DNA, the CDR3 is TGTGCCAGCAGTTCGCCGGGACAGGGGTCCTACGAGCAGTACTTC.

This clone was detected a few times. The genes are TRBV6-5 and TRBJ2-7; 7 positions agree with TRBD2. J gave up 3 bases and V 3 bases, and 8 bases lay outside the gene matches. The CDR3 is 15 residues long. Germline lookup yields CDR1 MNHEY and CDR2 SVGAGI. The CDR3 bases are TGTGCCAGCAGTTATTCAGCGGGGCTACGCTACGAGCAGTACTTC. Its protein is CASSYSAGLRYEQYF.

V and J are TRBV9 and TRBJ1-1; D call uncertain. From germline, CDR1 is SGDLS and CDR2 YYNGEE. The V and J ends lost 1 base and 2 bases respectively, with 6 bases between them. The CDR3 spans 13 residues. The CDR3 loop reads CASSVQVNTEAFF. The CDR3 DNA reads as TGTGCCAGCAGCGTACAGGTCAACACTGAAGCTTTCTTT.

The rearrangement joins TRBV4-3 to TRBJ2-1, with 13 nucleotides matching TRBD2. V trimming: 5 bases; J trimming: 12 bases; junction bases outside the gene matches: 10. There are 15 residues in the CDR3. Germline assignment: CDR1 LGHNA and CDR2 YSLEER. The CDR3 sequence is CASSSGTSGTSGQFF. The CDR3 bases are TGCGCCAGCAGCTCGGGGACTAGCGGGACGTCGGGGCAGTTCTTC.

The chain links TRBV30 to TRBJ2-2; 13 positions agree with TRBD2. The junction had 10 bases not matched to a gene; V was cut back by 1 base and J by 5 bases. The CDR3 contains 18 residues. Germline V gene data show CDR1 as GTSNPN and CDR2 as SVGIG (reference sequence). CDR3: CAWSGTTSGGSLTGELFF. Written as DNA, the CDR3 is TGTGCCTGGAGTGGAACGACTAGCGGGGGGAGCCTGACCGGGGAGCTGTTTTTT.

This rearrangement joins TRBV5-1 to TRBJ1-1; TRBD1 aligns across 7 bases. The CDR3 is 16 residues long. The V gene's germline CDR1 is SGHRS and CDR2 YFSETQ. V shed 2 bases and J 3 bases; nucleotides not matched to a gene: 10. The CDR3 bases are TGCGCCAGCAGCTTCTCTTCGACAGGGTTCGACACTGAAGCTTTCTTT. It is translated as CASSFSSTGFDTEAFF.

The V gene is TRBV30, the J gene TRBJ2-5; a possible D gene is TRBD2 (6 bases). Germline CDR1 reads GTSNPN; CDR2 reads SVGIG (reference sequence). This CDR3 has 12 amino acids. V lost 5 bases and J 5 bases, leaving 12 bases between the germline ends. CDR3 nucleotides: TGTGCCTGGGATAGCGGTACGGAGACCCAGTACTTC. It yields the protein CAWDSGTETQYF.

V is TRBV18 and J is TRBJ1-1; D is unclear. V was shortened by 4 bases and J by 8 bases, with 14 bases between the two germline ends. Germline V gives CDR1 KGHSH, CDR2 LQKENI. This CDR3 has 13 amino acids. The CDR3 protein is CASSQTDTVEAFF. CDR3 nucleotide sequence: TGTGCCAGCTCACAAACCGACACGGTGGAAGCTTTCTTT.

The J gene is TRBJ1-1, the V gene TRBV6-6, with a possible D match to TRBD1 (5 bases). The CDR3 covers 13 residues. The V and J ends lost 4 bases and 4 bases respectively, with 10 bases between them. The V gene's germline CDR1 is MNHNY and CDR2 SVGAGI (reference sequence). CDR3 in amino acids: CASSSRVRTEAFF. The DNA for the CDR3 is TGTGCCAGCAGTTCCAGGGTTCGCACTGAAGCTTTCTTT.

The chain has TRBV9 and TRBJ1-2; D is undetermined. Trimming took off 6 bases at V and 3 bases at J, with 21 bases between the two ends. Germline CDR1 is SGDLS and CDR2 is YYNGEE. The length of the CDR3 is 16 residues. In DNA, the CDR3 is TGTGCCAGCAACGCGGAGTACTCGGTCTTAGACTATGGCTACACCTTC. As protein: CASNAEYSVLDYGYTF.

This clone was seen only a few times. The chain carries TRBV2 and TRBJ1-5, with TRBD1 as a possible D gene (6 bases). Germline V gene lookup returns CDR1 SNHLY and CDR2 FYNNEI. Trimming took 6 bases from V and 0 from J, leaving 9 bases between them. The CDR3 loop spans 14 amino acids. CDR3 bases: TGTGCCAGCAGCCCGGACAGTAGCAATCAGCCCCAGCATTTT. It encodes CASSPDSSNQPQHF.

The chain employs TRBV18 and TRBJ2-7; TRBD1 agrees at 7 bases. Germline CDR1 is KGHSH and CDR2 is LQKENI. The CDR3 is 13 amino acids. With V trimmed by 3 bases and J by 1 base, 0 bases remained unmatched. The DNA of the CDR3 is TGTGCCAGCTCACCGGACAGGTCCTACGAGCAGTACTTC. Encoded protein: CASSPDRSYEQYF.

The chain combines TRBV5-1 with TRBJ2-2; 7 nucleotides match TRBD1. CDR1 and CDR2 (germline): SGHRS, YFSETQ. The CDR3 spans 14 residues. The junction had 9 bases not matched to a gene; V was cut back by 4 bases and J by 9 bases. The CDR3 DNA reads as TGCGCCAGCAGCACCGGGGACAGTGGCAGGGAGCTGTTTTTT. Residues: CASSTGDSGRELFF.

The rearrangement links TRBV5-1 to TRBJ2-7; 7 nucleotides line up with TRBD1. This CDR3 is built from 14 residues. Germline loops: CDR1 SGHRS, CDR2 YFSETQ. V lost 3 bases, J lost 6 bases, and 9 bases stayed unmatched. CDR3 nucleotides: TGCGCCAGCAGCTCCTACGACAGGGACGGCGAGCAGTACTTC. Translation gives CASSSYDRDGEQYF.

The chain couples TRBV11-3 to TRBJ1-2; 8 bases are shared with TRBD1. With V trimmed by 7 bases and J by 3 bases, 10 bases remained unmatched. The CDR3 has 15 residues. Germline V gene data show CDR1 as SGHNT and CDR2 as YENEEA. Here the CDR3 DNA reads TGTGCCAGCATCCCTAGGACAGGGTATGACTATGGCTACACCTTC. Translation gives CASIPRTGYDYGYTF.

The rearrangement joins TRBV7-2 to TRBJ2-5; no reliable D call. In germline, CDR1 is SGHTA, CDR2 FQGNSA. The length of the CDR3 is 13 residues. V was trimmed by 1 base and J by 2 bases, leaving 5 bases between them. CDR3 residues: CASSLGPQETQYF. The CDR3 bases are TGTGCCAGCAGCTTAGGGCCTCAAGAGACCCAGTACTTC.

This rearrangement joins TRBV29-1 to TRBJ2-2; 7 nucleotides line up with TRBD2. V was clipped by 5 bases and J by 6 bases; unmatched bases: 0. The CDR3 consists of 11 residues. Per the germline V gene, CDR1 is SQVTM and CDR2 is ANQGSEA. The chain's CDR3 is CSVRGAGELFF. In DNA, the CDR3 is TGCAGCGTTCGGGGGGCCGGGGAGCTGTTTTTT.

The CDR3 here is CASSPTRRVGAGANVLTF. CDR3 bases: TGTGCCAGCTCACCCACCCGTCGGGTAGGGGCTGGGGCCAACGTCCTGACTTTC. This chain links TRBV18 with TRBJ2-6, with D possibly being TRBD1 (5 bases). CDR1 KGHSH and CDR2 LQKENI come from the germline V gene. This CDR3 is built from 18 residues. Trimming stripped 3 bases from V and 2 bases from J, with 17 bases between.

The rearrangement uses TRBV6-5 and TRBJ2-7; 9 nucleotides line up with TRBD2. CDR3 size: 16 residues. From germline, CDR1 is MNHEY and CDR2 SVGAGI. After removal of 0 bases from V and 3 bases from J, the junction contained 6 bases not matched to a gene. CDR3 coding DNA: TGTGCCAGCAGTTACTCGATGAGCGGGGGGTACTACGAGCAGTACTTC. It translates to CASSYSMSGGYYEQYF.

This chain connects TRBV7-2 to TRBJ1-2; 7 nucleotides match TRBD1. CDR1 is SGHTA, CDR2 FQGNSA, per germline. The V and J ends lost 2 bases and 0 bases, in that order; junction bases with no gene match: 6. The CDR3 has 16 residues. For the CDR3, the DNA is TGTGCCAGCAGCTTATTTGCGGGACAGACTAACTATGGCTACACCTTC. It is translated as CASSLFAGQTNYGYTF.

As for this clone: A far larger clone is a single base away, which makes a read error likely. The same CDR3 also results from other DNA sequences found in this sample. The rearrangement joins TRBV7-9 to TRBJ2-6, with TRBD1 identical over 8 bases. Germline CDR1 SEHNR, CDR2 FQNEAQ (reference sequence). The CDR3 has 17 residues. V dropped 6 bases and J dropped 2; count of bases not matched to a gene: 9. Written as DNA, the CDR3 is TGTGCCAGCAGTTCCAGACAGGGGCGCGCTGGGGCCAACGTCCTGACTTTC. Its translation is CASSSRQGRAGANVLTF.

This clone was picked up a small number of times. This sequence joins TRBV5-6 and TRBJ2-1; maybe TRBD2 (6 bases). The CDR3 totals 13 residues. The germline CDR1 and CDR2 sequences are SGHDT and YYEEEE. The V end lost 3 bases, the J end lost 7 bases, and 11 bases lay between the germline ends. The CDR3 is CASSSGRLNEQFF. The CDR3 bases are TGTGCCAGCAGCTCCGGGAGACTTAATGAGCAGTTCTTC.

Only one count was recorded for this clone. The chain couples TRBV19 to TRBJ2-1, with 16 nucleotides matching TRBD2. Germline V gene sequence: CDR1 LNHDA, CDR2 SQIVND (reference sequence). The CDR3 sequence is 19 residues long. V trimming: 3 bases; J trimming: 4 bases; junction bases outside the gene matches: 9. The CDR3: CASSMRGLAGGPRYNEQFF. The CDR3 nucleotides are TGTGCCAGTAGTATGCGGGGACTAGCGGGAGGGCCAAGGTACAATGAGCAGTTCTTC.

The table lists this clone with a few counts. The CDR3 here is CAWGGFVEAFF. DNA for the CDR3: TGTGCCTGGGGGGGGTTTGTTGAAGCTTTCTTT. The rearrangement joins TRBV30 to TRBJ1-1; perhaps TRBD1 as D (5 bases). The germline V gene encodes CDR1 GTSNPN and CDR2 SVGIG (reference sequence). Trimming pared 5 bases from V and 7 bases from J, leaving 11 bases between. This CDR3 spans 11 amino acids.

Regarding this clone: A read error may produce the germline difference seen at one junction end. The V and J genes are TRBV7-7 and TRBJ2-3; 10 bases are a match to TRBD2. Germline lookup yields CDR1 SSHAT and CDR2 FNYEAQ (reference sequence). This CDR3 is built from 15 residues. CDR3 DNA: TGTGCTAGCAGCTCCGGGACTAGCGGCACAGATACGCAGTATTTT. Translation: CASSSGTSGTDTQYF.